This T cell receptor (beta chain) comes out of a study of shared clonotypes between healthy human individuals (dated by TCRdb to the early 2020s). Background on the whole study: Two women and a few men aged 18 to 49 years were included in the cohort. For each donor, CD4 naive and CD4 memory were each run on three plates, CD8 naive on two plates, and CD8 memory on one plate. To estimate repertoire size and how much clonotypes are shared between individuals, the study performed deep sequencing of blood TCR repertoires from roughly five healthy adults. Different laboratories and diverse techniques were used to prepare libraries and sequence TCR repertoires, to increase sequencing depth and limit assay-specific biases. Each donor's leukapheresis produced roughly between roughly 0.94 and 9.5 billion PBMCs.

Findings and caveats that apply to the study as a whole: Estimated clonotype richness was generally larger for naive than for memory subsets. Only blood was sampled, and tissue TCR repertoires likely differ from those in blood. Rarefaction of sorted-subset datasets indicated incomplete sequencing despite the large sequencing depth. The small number of donors limited the genetic and exposure-history diversity represented. Pairwise subsampling led to the expectation that sequencing depth would affect the degree of clonotype sharing among donors. Clonotypes shared by all four sorted-subset donors showed higher generation probabilities than non-shared clonotypes. When a handful of donors were compared, the shared fraction of clonotypes was roughly 5% for naive CD4, over 3% for naive CD8, roughly 2.5% for memory CD4, and 0.35% to 0.4% for memory CD8.

For the CD8 naive samples, CD45RO-negative cells were positively selected for CCR7, yielding a CD45RA+CCR7+ population from which TemRA cells were excluded. The donors were healthy, HIV-negative adults with no recently reported acute infections or vaccinations. All donors were Caucasian adults living in Nashville, Tennessee, USA. Blood was obtained by leukapheresis, after which PBMCs were separated by Ficoll-Histopaque density gradient centrifugation and cryopreserved in liquid nitrogen vapor phase. Purity and quantity of every magnetically sorted T cell population were checked by analytical flow cytometry. Genomic DNA was isolated from every sorted fraction and measured by UV absorbance on a Nanodrop 2000c. Only one count was recorded for this clone. No antigen is known for it. No clone much larger than this one lies a single base away; base qualities are absent. Other DNA sequences of this sample code for an identical CDR3.

Reading from cysteine to phenylalanine, the CDR3 counts 14 amino acids. The sequence is cut down to CDR3 DNA, 42 bases in frame from base 1. As encoded in the germline V gene, CDR1 is MNHEY while CDR2 is SVGAGI. V lost 5 bases and J lost 1 base, and the count of bases not matched to a germline gene is 4. TCR CDR3 regions were amplified from genomic DNA by multiplex PCR using the deep immunoSEQ assay. Extracted genomic DNA from each cell subset was distributed evenly across all wells of several immunoSEQ 96-well plates, and each plate was treated as a replicate. For sorted subsets, each replicate PCR was loaded with 200 to 250 ng genomic DNA, equivalent to 25,000 to 30,000 T cell genomes. Purified libraries were quantified with a Qubit 3.0 fluorometer, sized on a Bioanalyzer 2100, and re-quantified with the KAPA Library Quantification kit. Every immunoSEQ 96-well plate was sequenced on a dedicated single-read 150-cycle Illumina NextSeq 550 flow cell. Regarding the original processing steps: Because the immunoSEQ output held only junctional sequences and lacked quality scores, the filtering could not match the filtering applied to full-length reads. Sequences were annotated with PyIR, a Python wrapper for IgBLAST v1.9, and V/J genes and CDR3 were assigned using IMGT germline references. Reads were filtered out if the reads had weak V/J assignments (E-value above 1e-6), no CDR3, stop codons, out-of-frame junctions, or ambiguous translated residues. V3J clonotypes were defined as sequences sharing the same inferred V gene, J gene, and CDR3 amino acid sequence. Percentage overlap between repertoires was computed as shared unique clonotypes divided by the size of the smaller repertoire. RTK rarefaction, the Chao1 estimator, and Recon v2.1 estimates of unobserved clonotypes were used to assess repertoire richness. Generation probabilities for all TCRbeta clonotypes obtained by the gDNA method from a handful of donors were computed using OLGA. In TCRdb, the immuneACCESS table is reduced to in-frame sequences with V and J assigned. These tables do not hold every clone; where another copy was compared, an unresolved V gene accounts for under half, and the others remain unexplained. V and J calls and clone size follow that table, whereas D and trimming were derived from the DNA. For this sample the table gives about 2 million clones, of which about 95% were detected only once. The top ten clones comprise about 1.1% of the sample.

The origin of this receptor is a man younger than 35 in good health. The source material was naive CD8+ T cells sorted from blood. The cell subset or site tag for this specimen amounts to: CD45RA+CCR7+. The rearranged chain carries TRBV6-5 and TRBJ2-7, with 8 junctional bases fitting TRBD1. The CDR3: CASSNRDRSYEQYF. The DNA sequence is TGTGCCAGCAGTAACCGGGACAGGTCCTACGAGCAGTACTTC.